The 28 T cell receptor beta chains below were found in one sample sequenced in a study of persistence of HIV-infected CD4 T cells. No antigen has been identified for these receptors. The libraries were made with immunoSEQ version 4 in survey mode. The table came from immunoSEQ multiplex PCR; TCRdb's copy has only in-frame clones and leaves some out. Of tens of thousands of clones in the sample, over 60% are singletons; the top ten hold about 1.5%. The stimulus was an HIV-1 Gag 15-mer peptide pool, 1 ug/peptide/mL. CD40L/CD69 double-negative CD45RO-high memory CD4+ T cells were collected. Sequences were derived from CD4+ T cells sorted from PBMCs after 18-hour stimulation, sampled from a patient who received antiretroviral therapy. The receptor source for this set is an adult man with HIV who was CMV-seropositive.

V gene TRBV6-1 combines with J gene TRBJ2-7; 12 bases are a match to TRBD1. With 2 bases clipped from V and 3 bases from J, the junction kept 8 bases outside the gene matches. The CDR3 covers 17 residues. Germline-derived CDR1 and CDR2 are MNHNS and SASEGT. The CDR3 loop reads CASSERGTGGNGYEQYF. The CDR3 DNA sequence: TGTGCCAGCAGTGAACGGGGGACAGGGGGCAATGGCTACGAGCAGTACTTC.

The rearrangement links TRBV29-1 to TRBJ2-7; 7 bases are a match to TRBD2. The germline CDR1 and CDR2 sequences are SQVTM and ANQGSEA. V shed 6 bases, J shed 5 bases, and the junction held 4 bases outside the gene matches. This CDR3 is built from 11 residues. The chain's CDR3 is CSVPGLDEQYF. The CDR3 region has the DNA TGCAGCGTCCCCGGACTAGACGAGCAGTACTTC.

J is TRBJ2-7 and V is TRBV11-2; the D is unclear. Trimming stripped 2 bases from V and 0 bases from J, with 11 bases between. Germline lookup yields CDR1 SGHAT and CDR2 FQNNGV. This CDR3 is 15 amino acids long. The DNA of the CDR3 is TGTGCCAGCAGCTTAAGGCCAGCAAGCTCCTACGAGCAGTACTTC. It encodes CASSLRPASSYEQYF.

The V and J genes are TRBV5-4 and TRBJ2-2; 7 bases match TRBD1. The J segment lost 3 bases and the V segment lost 6 bases, leaving 2 bases of the junction unmatched. Germline lookup yields CDR1 SGHNT and CDR2 YYREEE (reference sequence). This CDR3 region has 13 residues. The CDR3 region is CASNDRDTGELFF. The CDR3 region has the DNA TGTGCCAGCAACGACAGGGACACCGGGGAGCTGTTTTTT.

V gene TRBV7-8 combines with J gene TRBJ1-6; tentative D call: TRBD1 (6 bases). In germline, CDR1 is SGHVS, CDR2 FQNEAQ. Trimming cost V 5 bases and J 7 bases, with 12 bases left between them. The CDR3 covers 14 residues. The CDR3 coding sequence is TGTGCCAGCAGCCTGACAGGAAGAAATTCACCCCTCCACTTT. It specifies CASSLTGRNSPLHF.

The chain combines TRBV6-5 with TRBJ1-2, with D perhaps matching TRBD1 (5 bases). Germline V gene sequence: CDR1 MNHEY, CDR2 SVGAGI. V lost 4 bases to trimming and J lost 9 bases, with 15 bases between them. This CDR3 is built from 13 residues. In DNA form, the CDR3 reads TGTGCCAGCAGTTCTCGGGGGGGATTTAGCTACACCTTC. Protein sequence: CASSSRGGFSYTF.

The chain links TRBV18 to TRBJ1-2; D call uncertain. Per the germline V gene, CDR1 is KGHSH and CDR2 is LQKENI. V dropped 6 bases and J dropped 6 bases, with 17 bases sitting between them. The CDR3 is 14 residues long. CDR3 amino acids: CASSTGSPGNGYTF. DNA of the CDR3: TGTGCCAGCTCCACGGGCAGTCCGGGGAATGGCTACACCTTC.

The chain recombines TRBV19 with TRBJ1-1; no reliable D call. This CDR3 region has 13 residues. Per germline, CDR1 LNHDA and CDR2 SQIVND (reference sequence). Trimming pared 3 bases from V and 1 base from J, leaving 6 bases between. CDR3 DNA: TGTGCCAGTAGTATTCTAGAGAACACTGAAGCTTTCTTT. This sequence encodes CASSILENTEAFF.

For the CDR3, the DNA is TGTGCCAGCAAAGGGAACACCGGGGAGCTGTTTTTT. The encoded protein is CASKGNTGELFF. This rearrangement joins TRBV7-3 to TRBJ2-2, with D hard to call. V lost 7 bases, J lost 1 base, and 4 bases lay in between. The CDR3 is 12 residues long. Germline values: CDR1 SGHTA, CDR2 FQGTGA.

The chain combines TRBV19 with TRBJ1-1; TRBD1 matches 8 bases. The junction had 8 bases not matched to a gene; V was cut back by 3 bases and J by 5 bases. This CDR3 has 15 residues. From germline, CDR1 is LNHDA and CDR2 SQIVND (reference sequence). For the CDR3, the DNA is TGTGCCAGTAGTATCAGAGGACAGGGAGGTACTGAAGCTTTCTTT. Its translation: CASSIRGQGGTEAFF.

For the CDR3, the DNA is TGTGCTAGTGGTTTGAGTAGCCAGCAGTTCTTC. Translating gives CASGLSSQQFF. The rearrangement uses TRBV12-5 and TRBJ2-1; D is ambiguous. CDR3 size: 11 residues. The germline V gene has CDR1 LGHNT and CDR2 FRNRAP. Trimming stripped 2 bases from V and 11 bases from J, with 7 bases between.

This sequence joins TRBV6-6 and TRBJ1-5, with a weak D call TRBD1 (6 bases). Germline CDR1 reads MNHNY; CDR2 reads SVGAGI (reference sequence). Trimming stripped 5 bases from V and 1 base from J, with 21 bases between. The CDR3 is 18 residues long. CDR3: CASSRFQGKGGSNQPQHF. The CDR3 DNA is TGTGCCAGCAGTCGATTTCAGGGGAAAGGAGGCAGCAATCAGCCCCAGCATTTT.

The chain joins TRBV3-1 (or the pseudogene TRBV3-2) to TRBJ1-1; 10 bases map to TRBD1. CDR3 length equals 17 residues. CDR1 LGHDT and CDR2 YNNKEL come from the germline V gene (reference sequence). After removal of 5 bases from V and 3 bases from J, the junction contained 12 bases not matched to a gene. In DNA, the CDR3 is TGTGCCAGCAGCTTTCGGACAGGGGGGAGGGGGCACACTGAAGCTTTCTTT. Encoded protein: CASSFRTGGRGHTEAFF.

Points on this clone: The sample holds other DNA sequences that translate to the same CDR3. The gene calls are TRBV19 and TRBJ1-3, with no clear D. Germline assignment: CDR1 LNHDA and CDR2 SQIVND (reference sequence). The CDR3 consists of 14 residues. Trimming took 6 bases from V and 0 from J, leaving 9 bases between them. As DNA, the CDR3 is TGTGCCAGTAGGGAGGTTGGCTCTGGAAACACCATATATTTT. Translated: CASREVGSGNTIYF.

The chain employs TRBV6-5 and TRBJ2-7, with TRBD2 matching 11 bases. The germline V gene encodes CDR1 MNHEY and CDR2 SVGAGI. The length of the CDR3 is 14 residues. After removal of 8 bases from V and 4 bases from J, the junction contained 7 bases not matched to a gene. As DNA, the CDR3 is TGTGCCAGCTATCTGGCTAGCGGGGGGTACGAGCAGTACTTC. It encodes CASYLASGGYEQYF.

The chain is built from TRBV2 and TRBJ2-3, with a tentative D call TRBD1 (6 bases). The CDR3 extends over 16 amino acids. The V and J ends lost 0 bases and 2 bases respectively, with 12 bases between them. Germline V gene data show CDR1 as SNHLY and CDR2 as FYNNEI. In DNA, the CDR3 is TGTGCCAGCAGTGAAGCGGGGGCAGGAGACACAGATACGCAGTATTTT. Translated, it gives CASSEAGAGDTDTQYF.

The V call is TRBV3-1 (or the pseudogene TRBV3-2), the J call TRBJ2-3; 15 bases agree with TRBD2. Germline-derived CDR1 and CDR2 are LGHDT and YNNKEL (reference sequence). The CDR3 runs to 18 residues. Trimming cost V 4 bases and J 4 bases; bases outside gene matches: 9. CDR3 residues: CASSRPGLAGGGADTQYF. The DNA for the CDR3 is TGTGCCAGCAGCCGCCCGGGACTAGCGGGGGGTGGCGCAGATACGCAGTATTTT.

This chain connects TRBV6-1 to TRBJ1-1; D is ambiguous. CDR1 is MNHNS, CDR2 SASEGT, per germline. The CDR3 totals 15 residues. Trimming shortened V by 3 bases and J by 1 base, and 12 bases separated the two germline ends. CDR3 DNA: TGTGCCAGCAGTGATCCTGCAGCAGCGAACACTGAAGCTTTCTTT. As protein: CASSDPAAANTEAFF.

This chain links TRBV4-1 with TRBJ2-5, with 14 bases fitting TRBD2. The CDR3 loop spans 15 amino acids. From germline, CDR1 is MGHRA and CDR2 YSYEKL. The junction had 0 bases not matched to a gene; V was cut back by 3 bases and J by 3 bases. The CDR3 region has the DNA TGCGCCAGCAGCCAGGGACTAGCGGGGGAAGAGACCCAGTACTTC. As protein: CASSQGLAGEETQYF.

The DNA for the CDR3 is TGTGCCAGTAGTCTCACATCCGGGACGTTGAACACCGGGGAGCTGTTTTTT. Its translation is CASSLTSGTLNTGELFF. The chain has TRBV19 and TRBJ2-2; TRBD1 or TRBD2 may be the D gene (5 bases each). The CDR3 length is 17 residues. The V end lost 5 bases, the J end lost 1 base, and 17 bases lay between the germline ends. Germline V lookup: CDR1 LNHDA, CDR2 SQIVND (reference sequence).

The V gene is TRBV5-6, the J gene TRBJ1-1; D gene uncertain. This CDR3 has 14 amino acids. Per germline, CDR1 SGHDT and CDR2 YYEEEE. Trimming shortened V by 2 bases and J by 0 bases, and 8 bases separated the two germline ends. As DNA, the CDR3 is TGTGCCAGCAGCTTTGCAAGGCTGAACACTGAAGCTTTCTTT. Translated: CASSFARLNTEAFF.

A single count supports this clone. The chain carries TRBV5-5 and TRBJ1-1; D is unclear. Germline lookup yields CDR1 SGHKS and CDR2 YYEKEE (reference sequence). V gave up 3 bases and J gave up 3 bases, with 3 bases separating them. This CDR3 comprises 11 residues. The CDR3 protein is CASSSDTEAFF. DNA of the CDR3: TGTGCCAGCAGCTCGGACACTGAAGCTTTCTTT.

The chain has TRBV5-1 and TRBJ2-7, with 9 bases matching TRBD2. V lost 1 base and J lost 5; bases outside the gene matches: 7. The CDR3 consists of 15 residues. Germline V gene data show CDR1 as SGHRS and CDR2 as YFSETQ. CDR3 coding DNA: TGCGCCAGCAGCTTGCTAGCGGGACGTTCGAACGAGCAGTACTTC. Protein sequence: CASSLLAGRSNEQYF.

This clone has more than one count but fewer than ten. The chain carries TRBV2 and TRBJ1-5; no clear D. This CDR3 contains 17 residues. Trimming removed 5 bases at V and 7 bases at J, with 24 bases between. Germline assignment: CDR1 SNHLY and CDR2 FYNNEI. In DNA form, the CDR3 reads TGTGCCAGCAGTTATCACCTGCCGGGCGGGCCCCCACAGCCCCAGCATTTT. It yields the protein CASSYHLPGGPPQPQHF. The full variable domain, its missing parts supplied by reference TRBV2 and TRBJ1-5, is EPEVTQTPSHQVTQMGQEVILRCVPISNHLYFYWYRQILGQKVEFLVSFYNNEISEKSEIFDDQFSVERPDGSNFTLKIRSTKLEDSAMYFCASSYHLPGGPPQPQHFGDGTRLSIL.

The V and J genes are TRBV12-3 or TRBV12-4 and TRBJ2-2; D is uncertain. V lost 0 bases and J lost 4, with 3 bases in between. This CDR3 comprises 13 residues. The CDR3 loop is CASSLAFTGELFF. The CDR3 coding sequence is TGTGCCAGCAGTTTAGCGTTCACCGGGGAGCTGTTTTTT.

The rearrangement links TRBV6-6 to TRBJ1-1; possibly TRBD1 for D (5 bases). CDR1 is MNHNY and CDR2 is SVGAGI in the germline V gene (reference sequence). The V gene lost 4 bases and the J gene lost 2 bases, with 11 bases spanning the gap. The CDR3 runs 14 residues. In nucleotides, the CDR3 is TGTGCCAGCAGTTCCGTGGGGGAAAACACTGAAGCTTTCTTT. Amino acids: CASSSVGENTEAFF.

This chain joins TRBV12-3 or TRBV12-4 and TRBJ2-1; the D gene is possibly TRBD2 (5 bases). V shed 6 bases and J shed 5 bases, with 11 bases lying between them. This CDR3 is 13 amino acids long. The CDR3 loop is CASRGRRNNEQFF. DNA for the CDR3: TGTGCCAGCAGGGGCAGGAGGAACAATGAGCAGTTCTTC.

This rearrangement joins TRBV6-5 to TRBJ2-7, with D possibly matching TRBD2 (5 bases). Trimming removed 6 bases at V and 6 bases at J, with 18 bases between. The CDR3 is 14 amino acids. From germline, CDR1 is MNHEY and CDR2 SVGAGI. CDR3 DNA sequence: TGTGCCAGCAGCCTCGACTTGACGGCGGGCGAGCAGTACTTC. This gives the protein CASSLDLTAGEQYF.